This T cell receptor (beta chain) originates from a study of control samples from healthy donors and cancer patients. The method was immunoSEQ multiplex PCR; TCRdb's version includes in-frame clones alone and lacks a portion of them. This sample yields 150,000 to 200,000 clones, of which 90% are seen a single time; approximately 1.5% belongs to the top ten. The germline V gene encodes CDR1 SGHVS and CDR2 FQNEAQ. J gave up 6 bases and V 5 bases, and 12 bases lay outside the gene matches. The CDR3 is 16 amino acids. The sequence derives from a woman between 50 and 59 years old in good health. The material sequenced was blood. This chain uses TRBV7-8 with TRBJ2-7; 11 positions agree with TRBD1. Written as DNA, the CDR3 is TGTGCCAGCAGCGCCAATAGTCCCGGGACAGGGGGCGAGCAGTACTTC. This sequence encodes CASSANSPGTGGEQYF.